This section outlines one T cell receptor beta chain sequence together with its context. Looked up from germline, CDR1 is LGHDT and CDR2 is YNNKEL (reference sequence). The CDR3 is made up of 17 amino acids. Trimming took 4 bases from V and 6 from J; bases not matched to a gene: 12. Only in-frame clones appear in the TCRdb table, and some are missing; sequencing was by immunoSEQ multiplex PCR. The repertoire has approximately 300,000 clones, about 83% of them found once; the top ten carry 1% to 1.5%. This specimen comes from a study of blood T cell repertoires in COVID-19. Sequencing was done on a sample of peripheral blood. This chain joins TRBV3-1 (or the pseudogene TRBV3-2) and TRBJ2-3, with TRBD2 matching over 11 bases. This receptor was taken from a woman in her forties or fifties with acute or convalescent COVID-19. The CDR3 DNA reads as TGTGCCAGCAGCCGCCGGGTGACTAGCGGGACGGGGGATACGCAGTATTTT. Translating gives CASSRRVTSGTGDTQYF.